The T cell receptor beta chain described here comes from a study of T cell responses to AZD1222 COVID-19 vaccine. Concerning this clone itself: Its antigen is as yet unknown.

The CDR3 loop spans 15 amino acids. Germline CDR1 is LNHDA and CDR2 is SQIVND (reference sequence). The junction had 9 bases not matched to a gene; V was cut back by 7 bases and J by 5 bases. Study-level results: Sampling that yielded the repertoires occurred only after the peak T cell response. Increased Spike-specific TCR breadth and depth were observed after two AZD1222 doses.

The method was immunoSEQ multiplex PCR; TCRdb's version includes in-frame clones alone and lacks a portion of them. The sample includes about 140,000 clones, 88% of them seen just once. The sequence was collected from an adult who received the AZD1222 COVID-19 vaccine. The material was peripheral blood, obtained 28 days after the second AZD1222 dose. J is TRBJ1-4 and V is TRBV19, with 8 bases identical to TRBD1. CDR3 sequence (DNA): TGTGCCAGTAACACACGCCGGGACAGGAATGAAAAACTGTTTTTT. It codes for CASNTRRDRNEKLFF.